One sample yielded the 5 T cell receptor beta chains listed below, sequenced in a study of T-cell reconstitution after alpha-beta-depleted transplantation in children. The authors prepared the TCRbeta library with unique molecular identifiers. TCRdb re-analysed the PCR reads in MiXCR, keeping a single row per CDR3 protein. The data show more than 500,000 distinct CDR3 sequences, around 10% seen once. The source was PBMCs, mostly from graft donor cells, collected 180 days after TCRalphabeta/CD19-depleted stem cell transplant. The source is a female patient aged 2-9 years who had a stem cell transplant for aplastic anemia, so the T cells may come from the graft donor.

In its sample, this clonotype was seen many times. V is TRBV6-2 or TRBV6-3 and J is TRBJ1-1; TRBD1 matches 11 bases. The CDR3 totals 22 residues. The V gene's germline CDR1 is MNHEY and CDR2 SVGEGT. Trimming took 2 bases from V and 4 from J; bases not matched to a gene: 24. The CDR3 loop is CASSYRSRTGGEYPRTSTEAFF. The CDR3 nucleotides read TGTGCCAGCAGTTACCGGTCGAGGACAGGGGGCGAATATCCACGGACTTCCACTGAAGCTTTCTTT.

The rearrangement uses TRBV28 and TRBJ2-4, with 7 bases identical to TRBD1. This CDR3 contains 17 residues. After removal of 5 bases from V and 9 bases from J, the junction contained 19 bases not matched to a gene. CDR1 MDHEN and CDR2 SYDVKM come from the germline V gene. The CDR3, as DNA: TGTGCCAGCAGTCCTTCCCCGAAGGACTGGACAGGTTTCATTCAGTACTTC. It encodes CASSPSPKDWTGFIQYF.

This clonotype was counted many times. The genes are TRBV20-1 and TRBJ2-2; D unresolved. Per the germline V gene, CDR1 is DFQATT and CDR2 is SNEGSKA (reference sequence). The CDR3 length is 12 residues. V lost 6 bases and J 4 bases, leaving 9 bases between the germline ends. The CDR3 nucleotides read TGCAGTGCAGAAGAGACCACCGGGGAGCTGTTTTTT. Translating it yields CSAEETTGELFF.

The chain links TRBV7-9 to TRBJ1-2; D remains ambiguous. Germline values: CDR1 SEHNR, CDR2 FQNEAQ (reference sequence). The CDR3 spans 13 residues. V was pared by 3 bases and J by 8 bases, with 13 bases between. The CDR3 DNA is TGTGCCAGCAGCTTTGGCGAGTTAGGGGGCTACACCTTC. Translation gives CASSFGELGGYTF.

This clonotype was counted a few times. As DNA, the CDR3 is TGTGCCTGGATTAGGACAGGGAGAACTGAAGCTTTCTTT. Amino acids: CAWIRTGRTEAFF. The chain links TRBV30 to TRBJ1-1, with 8 bases that match TRBD1. Trimming took 4 bases from V and 5 from J; bases not matched to a gene: 6. The CDR3 runs 13 residues. CDR1 and CDR2 from the germline V gene are GTSNPN and SVGIG (reference sequence).